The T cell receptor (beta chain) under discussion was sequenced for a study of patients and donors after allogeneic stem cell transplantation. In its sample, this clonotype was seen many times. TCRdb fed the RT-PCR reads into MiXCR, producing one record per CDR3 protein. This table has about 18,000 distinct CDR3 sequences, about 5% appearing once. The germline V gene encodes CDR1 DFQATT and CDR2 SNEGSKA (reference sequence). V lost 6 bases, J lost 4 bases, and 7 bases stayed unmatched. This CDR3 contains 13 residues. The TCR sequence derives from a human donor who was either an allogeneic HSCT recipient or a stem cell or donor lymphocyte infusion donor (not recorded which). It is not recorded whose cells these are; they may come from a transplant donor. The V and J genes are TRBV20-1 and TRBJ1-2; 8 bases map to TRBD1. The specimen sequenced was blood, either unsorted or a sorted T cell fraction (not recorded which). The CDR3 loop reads CSAPQGAGYGYTF. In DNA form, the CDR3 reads TGCAGTGCGCCTCAGGGGGCGGGCTATGGCTACACCTTC.